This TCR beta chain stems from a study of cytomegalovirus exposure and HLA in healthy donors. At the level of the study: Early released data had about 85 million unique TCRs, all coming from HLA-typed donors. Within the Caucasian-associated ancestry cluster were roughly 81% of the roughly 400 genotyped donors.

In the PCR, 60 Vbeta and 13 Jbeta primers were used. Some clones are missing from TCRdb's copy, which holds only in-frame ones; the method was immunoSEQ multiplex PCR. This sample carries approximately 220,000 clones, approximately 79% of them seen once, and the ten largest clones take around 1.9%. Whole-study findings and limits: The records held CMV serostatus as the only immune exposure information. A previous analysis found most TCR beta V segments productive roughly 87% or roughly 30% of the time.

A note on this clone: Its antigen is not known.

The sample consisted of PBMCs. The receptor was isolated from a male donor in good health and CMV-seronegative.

The CDR3 DNA follows: TGTGCTAGTGGACCTTCCCCTAGGGGGCTCAATGAGCAGTTCTTC. Protein: CASGPSPRGLNEQFF. The chain employs TRBV12-5 and TRBJ2-1; 7 bases agree with TRBD1. This CDR3 has 15 residues. CDR1 and CDR2 from the germline V gene are LGHNT and FRNRAP. The V gene end was trimmed by 6 bases and the J gene end by 6 bases; junction bases not matched to a gene: 11.